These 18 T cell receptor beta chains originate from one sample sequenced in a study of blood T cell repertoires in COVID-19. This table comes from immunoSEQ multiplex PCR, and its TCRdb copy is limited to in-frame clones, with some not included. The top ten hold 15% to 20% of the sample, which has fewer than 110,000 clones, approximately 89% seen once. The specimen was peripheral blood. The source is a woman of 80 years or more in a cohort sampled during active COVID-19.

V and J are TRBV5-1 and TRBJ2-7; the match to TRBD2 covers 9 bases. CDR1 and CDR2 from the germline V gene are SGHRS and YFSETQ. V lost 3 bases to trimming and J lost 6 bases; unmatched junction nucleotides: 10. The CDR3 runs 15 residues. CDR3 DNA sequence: TGCGCCAGCAGCTGGAATAGCGGGAGTTTAGGCGAGCAGTACTTC. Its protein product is CASSWNSGSLGEQYF.

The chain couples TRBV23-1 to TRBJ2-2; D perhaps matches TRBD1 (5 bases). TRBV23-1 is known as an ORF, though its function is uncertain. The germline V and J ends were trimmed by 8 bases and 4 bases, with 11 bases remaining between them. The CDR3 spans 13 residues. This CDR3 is CASGKDITGELFF. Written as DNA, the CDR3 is TGCGCCAGCGGTAAGGACATCACCGGGGAGCTGTTTTTT.

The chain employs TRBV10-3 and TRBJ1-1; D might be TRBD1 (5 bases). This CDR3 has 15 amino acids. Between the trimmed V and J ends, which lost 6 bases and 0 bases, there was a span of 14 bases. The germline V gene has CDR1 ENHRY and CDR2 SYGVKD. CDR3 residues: CAIRDRGAMNTEAFF. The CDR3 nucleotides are TGTGCCATCAGGGACCGCGGGGCTATGAACACTGAAGCTTTCTTT.

The chain's CDR3 is CAWAWSGGANEQFF. CDR3 nucleotides: TGTGCCTGGGCCTGGAGCGGGGGGGCCAATGAGCAGTTCTTC. The chain uses TRBV30 and TRBJ2-1; TRBD2 aligns across 10 bases. This CDR3 is built from 14 residues. With 5 bases clipped from V and 6 bases from J, the junction kept 7 bases outside the gene matches. Germline-derived CDR1 and CDR2 are GTSNPN and SVGIG (reference sequence).

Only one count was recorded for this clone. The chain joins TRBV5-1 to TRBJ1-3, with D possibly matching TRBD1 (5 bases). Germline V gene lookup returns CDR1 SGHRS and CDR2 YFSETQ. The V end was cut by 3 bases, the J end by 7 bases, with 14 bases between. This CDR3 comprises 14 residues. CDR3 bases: TGCGCCAGCAGCTCGGACGACAGTACCAACACCATATATTTT. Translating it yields CASSSDDSTNTIYF.

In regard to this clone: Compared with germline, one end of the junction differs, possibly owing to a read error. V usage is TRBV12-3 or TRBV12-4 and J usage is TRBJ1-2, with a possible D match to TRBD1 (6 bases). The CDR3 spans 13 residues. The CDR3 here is CASSSRQDSPRLF. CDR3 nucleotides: TGTGCCAGCAGCAGCCGGCAGGACAGTCCCCGTCTCTTC.

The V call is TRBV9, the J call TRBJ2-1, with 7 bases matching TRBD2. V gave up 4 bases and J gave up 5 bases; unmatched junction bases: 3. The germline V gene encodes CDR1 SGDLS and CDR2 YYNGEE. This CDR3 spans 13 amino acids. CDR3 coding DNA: TGTGCCAGCAGCCTGGGGAGGGACAATGAGCAGTTCTTC. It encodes CASSLGRDNEQFF.

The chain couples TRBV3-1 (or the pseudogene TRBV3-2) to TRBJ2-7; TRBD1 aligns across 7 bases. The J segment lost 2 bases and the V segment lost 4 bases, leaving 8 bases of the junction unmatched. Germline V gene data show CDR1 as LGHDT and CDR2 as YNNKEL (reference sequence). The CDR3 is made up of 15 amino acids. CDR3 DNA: TGTGCCAGCAGCCCAGAACAAGGACAGGCCTACGAGCAGTACTTC. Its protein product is CASSPEQGQAYEQYF.

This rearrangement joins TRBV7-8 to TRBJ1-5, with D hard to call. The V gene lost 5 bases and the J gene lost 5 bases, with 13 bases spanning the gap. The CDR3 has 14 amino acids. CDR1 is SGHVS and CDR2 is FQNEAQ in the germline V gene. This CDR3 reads CASSSARIDQPQHF. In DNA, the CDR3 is TGTGCCAGCAGCAGTGCCAGAATTGATCAGCCCCAGCATTTT.

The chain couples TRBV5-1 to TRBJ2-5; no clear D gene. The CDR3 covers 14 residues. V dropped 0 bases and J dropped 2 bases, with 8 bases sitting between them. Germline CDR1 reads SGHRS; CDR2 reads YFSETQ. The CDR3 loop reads CASSLVPPQETQYF. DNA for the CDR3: TGCGCCAGCAGCTTGGTTCCCCCTCAAGAGACCCAGTACTTC. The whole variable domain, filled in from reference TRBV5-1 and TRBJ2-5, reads KAGVTQTPRYLIKTRGQQVTLSCSPISGHRSVSWYQQTPGQGLQFLFEYFSETQRNKGNFPGRFSGRQFSNSRSEMNVSTLELGDSALYLCASSLVPPQETQYFGPGTRLLVL.

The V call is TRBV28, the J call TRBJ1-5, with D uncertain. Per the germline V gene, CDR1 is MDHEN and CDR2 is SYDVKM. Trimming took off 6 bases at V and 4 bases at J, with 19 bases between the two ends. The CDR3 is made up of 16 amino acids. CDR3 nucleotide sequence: TGTGCCAGCAGCCTCGCGGCCCAAGAGCGGAATCAGCCCCAGCATTTT. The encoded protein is CASSLAAQERNQPQHF.

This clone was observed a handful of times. The CDR3 DNA reads as TGCACCAGCAGCCAAGAACCGGACTACACTCTGTACTTC. Translating gives CTSSQEPDYTLYF. The chain links TRBV1 to TRBJ2-7; the table names TRBD2, a call not compared with the DNA. TRBV1 is a pseudogene. The CDR3 covers 13 residues.

The CDR3 here is CASSLDWAGTDTQYF. CDR3 sequence (DNA): TGTGCCAGCAGCTTAGATTGGGCGGGGACAGATACGCAGTATTTT. V gene TRBV11-2 combines with J gene TRBJ2-3; perhaps TRBD2 as D (6 bases). CDR1 and CDR2 from the germline V gene are SGHAT and FQNNGV. The V gene lost 0 bases and the J gene lost 3 bases, with 10 bases spanning the gap. The CDR3 totals 15 residues.

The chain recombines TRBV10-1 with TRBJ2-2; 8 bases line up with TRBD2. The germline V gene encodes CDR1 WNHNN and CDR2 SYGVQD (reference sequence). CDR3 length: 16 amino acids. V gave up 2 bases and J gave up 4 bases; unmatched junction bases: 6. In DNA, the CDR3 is TGCGCCAGCAGTGAGGTGGCGGGGGGTTCCACCGGGGAGCTGTTTTTT. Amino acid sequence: CASSEVAGGSTGELFF.

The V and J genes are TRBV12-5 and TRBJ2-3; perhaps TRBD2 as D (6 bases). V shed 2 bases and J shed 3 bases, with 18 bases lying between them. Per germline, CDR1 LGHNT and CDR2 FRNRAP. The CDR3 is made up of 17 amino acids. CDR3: CASGLPLGGGTTDTQYF. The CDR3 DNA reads TGTGCTAGTGGTTTGCCCCTGGGTGGGGGGACTACAGATACGCAGTATTTT.

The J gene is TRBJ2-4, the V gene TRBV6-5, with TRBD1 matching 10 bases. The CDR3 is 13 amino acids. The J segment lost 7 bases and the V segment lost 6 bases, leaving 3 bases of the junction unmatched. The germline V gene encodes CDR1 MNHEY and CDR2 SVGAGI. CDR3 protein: CASRVGQGNIQYF. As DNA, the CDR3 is TGTGCCAGCAGGGTGGGACAGGGGAACATTCAGTACTTC.

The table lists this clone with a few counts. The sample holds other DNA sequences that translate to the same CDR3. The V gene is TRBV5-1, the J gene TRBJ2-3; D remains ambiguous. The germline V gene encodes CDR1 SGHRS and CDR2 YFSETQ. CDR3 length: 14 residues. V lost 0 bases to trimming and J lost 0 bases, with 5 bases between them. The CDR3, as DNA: TGCGCCAGCAGCTTGGAACAAAGCACAGATACGCAGTATTTT. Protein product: CASSLEQSTDTQYF.

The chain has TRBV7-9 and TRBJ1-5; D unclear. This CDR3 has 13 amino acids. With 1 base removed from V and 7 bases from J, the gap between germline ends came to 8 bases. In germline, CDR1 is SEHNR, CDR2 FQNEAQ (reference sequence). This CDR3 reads CASSLGSGQPQHF. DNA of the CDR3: TGTGCCAGCAGCTTAGGTTCCGGGCAGCCCCAGCATTTT.